These 10 T cell receptor beta chains came from one sample sequenced in a study of CD8 T cells in Susac syndrome. Reverse transcription used about 0.45 to 1 ug RNA and random hexamers. TCRdb called the immunoSEQ multiplex PCR reads again in MiXCR, with one record for every CDR3 protein. This sample carries just under 150,000 distinct CDR3 sequences, approximately 95% of them seen once, and the ten largest clones take over 0.07%. Sequencing input: CD4+ T cells from PBMCs. The origin of the receptors is a human donor in good health.

The V and J genes are TRBV18 and TRBJ2-1; 8 positions match TRBD2. V was pared by 6 bases and J by 6 bases, with 13 bases of the junction left unmatched. This CDR3 comprises 16 residues. CDR1 is KGHSH, CDR2 LQKENI, per germline. As DNA, the CDR3 is TGTGCCAGCTCCCCTCTCAGCCGGGAGGGGGGCAATGAGCAGTTCTTC. Its protein product is CASSPLSREGGNEQFF.

The V and J genes are TRBV5-1 and TRBJ2-1; D may be TRBD1 (6 bases). The CDR3 length is 15 residues. Germline V gene lookup returns CDR1 SGHRS and CDR2 YFSETQ. Trimming left V 3 bases short and J 5 bases short, with 15 bases between. The CDR3 region has the DNA TGCGCCAGCAGCTCACTACTCACAGGGAACAATGAGCAGTTCTTC. Protein product: CASSSLLTGNNEQFF.

The chain couples TRBV10-3 to TRBJ2-5, with unresolved D. CDR1 is ENHRY, CDR2 SYGVKD, per germline. This CDR3 is 14 amino acids long. V gave up 2 bases and J gave up 2 bases, with 9 bases separating them. The CDR3: CAISEGRQQETQYF. CDR3 coding DNA: TGTGCCATCAGTGAGGGGCGGCAGCAAGAGACCCAGTACTTC.

The rearrangement joins TRBV3-1 to TRBJ2-7, with 8 bases lining up with TRBD2. The V gene end was trimmed by 0 bases and the J gene end by 2 bases; junction bases not matched to a gene: 0. Germline V CDR1 and CDR2: LGHDT, YNNKEL (reference sequence). The CDR3 runs to 14 residues. This CDR3 reads CASSQELAAYEQYF. CDR3 DNA sequence: TGTGCCAGCAGCCAAGAACTAGCGGCCTACGAGCAGTACTTC.

The rearrangement links TRBV25-1 to TRBJ2-3; D remains ambiguous. V shed 7 bases and J shed 0 bases, with 2 bases lying between them. The CDR3 is 11 residues long. Per germline, CDR1 MGHDK and CDR2 SYGVNS. The CDR3 DNA sequence: TGTGCCAGCACAAGCACAGATACGCAGTATTTT. Protein sequence: CASTSTDTQYF.

This chain uses TRBV7-3 with TRBJ1-2; 7 positions match TRBD1. The germline V gene has CDR1 SGHTA and CDR2 FQGTGA. V lost 5 bases to trimming and J lost 6 bases; unmatched junction nucleotides: 15. CDR3 length equals 16 residues. The CDR3 region is CASSAQPSNDRDGYTF. The CDR3 DNA follows: TGTGCCAGCAGCGCCCAACCTTCAAACGACAGGGATGGCTACACCTTC. The variable domain in full, with the rest retrieved from reference TRBV7-3 and TRBJ1-2, is GAGVSQTPSNKVTEKGKYVELRCDPISGHTALYWYRQSLGQGPEFLIYFQGTGAADDSGLPNDRFFAVRPEGSVSTLKIQRTERGDSAVYLCASSAQPSNDRDGYTFGSGTRLTVV.

The chain combines TRBV30 with TRBJ1-1; D uncertain. Germline CDR1 is GTSNPN and CDR2 is SVGIG (reference sequence). This CDR3 is 13 amino acids long. The V end was cut by 1 base, the J end by 8 bases, with 14 bases between. The CDR3 coding sequence is TGTGCCTGGAGTGGGACGGGGAACTCGGAAGCTTTCTTT. Translation: CAWSGTGNSEAFF. The full variable domain, completed using reference TRBV30 and TRBJ1-1, is SQTIHQWPATLVQPVGSPLSLECTVEGTSNPNLYWYRQAAGRGLQLLFYSVGIGQISSEVPQNLSASRPQDRQFILSSKKLLLSDSGFYLCAWSGTGNSEAFFGQGTRLTVV.

The chain employs TRBV5-4 and TRBJ2-7; D might be TRBD2 (6 bases). Trimming pared 6 bases from V and 0 bases from J, leaving 19 bases between. Germline-derived CDR1 and CDR2 are SGHNT and YYREEE (reference sequence). The length of the CDR3 is 16 residues. Here the CDR3 reads CASTPQGGVGSYEQYF. The CDR3 coding sequence is TGTGCCAGCACCCCTCAAGGAGGGGTCGGCTCCTACGAGCAGTACTTC. Drawing the rest from reference TRBV5-4 and TRBJ2-7, the complete variable domain is ETGVTQSPTHLIKTRGQQVTLRCSSQSGHNTVSWYQQALGQGPQFIFQYYREEENGRGNFPPRFSGLQFPNYSSELNVNALELDDSALYLCASTPQGGVGSYEQYFGPGTRLTVT.

V and J are TRBV5-1 and TRBJ1-4, with unresolved D. The V end lost 0 bases, the J end lost 5 bases, and 8 bases lay between the germline ends. Germline assignment: CDR1 SGHRS and CDR2 YFSETQ. The CDR3 length is 14 residues. CDR3 region: CASSLVSGNEKLFF. The CDR3 DNA reads as TGCGCCAGCAGCTTGGTTTCCGGAAATGAAAAACTGTTTTTT. Full variable domain (outside the CDR3, taken from reference TRBV5-1 and TRBJ1-4): KAGVTQTPRYLIKTRGQQVTLSCSPISGHRSVSWYQQTPGQGLQFLFEYFSETQRNKGNFPGRFSGRQFSNSRSEMNVSTLELGDSALYLCASSLVSGNEKLFFGSGTQLSVL.

V is TRBV15 and J is TRBJ2-5; unclear D gene. This CDR3 is built from 17 residues. With 0 bases removed from V and 5 bases from J, the gap between germline ends came to 19 bases. CDR1 is LNHNV, CDR2 YYDKDF, per germline (reference sequence). This CDR3 is CATSRDGAPQDGETQYF. The DNA for the CDR3 is TGTGCCACCAGCAGAGATGGCGCGCCCCAGGACGGGGAGACCCAGTACTTC.